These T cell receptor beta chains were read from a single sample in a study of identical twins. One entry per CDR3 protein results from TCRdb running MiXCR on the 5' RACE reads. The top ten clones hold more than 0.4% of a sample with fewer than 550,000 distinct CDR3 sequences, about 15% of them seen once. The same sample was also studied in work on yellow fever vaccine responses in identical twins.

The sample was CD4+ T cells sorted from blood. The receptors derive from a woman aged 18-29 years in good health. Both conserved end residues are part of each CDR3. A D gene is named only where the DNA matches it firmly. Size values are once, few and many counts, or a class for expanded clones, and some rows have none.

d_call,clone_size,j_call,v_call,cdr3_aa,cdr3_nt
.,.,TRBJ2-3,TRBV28,CASSPLSRIRVADTQYF,TGTGCCAGCAGCCCTCTTAGTCGTATCAGGGTCGCAGATACGCAGTATTTT
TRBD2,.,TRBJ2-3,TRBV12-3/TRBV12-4,CASAGARTDTQYF,TGTGCCAGCGCGGGAGCTCGCACAGATACGCAGTATTTT
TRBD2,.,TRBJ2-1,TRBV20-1,CSARDKLSSGSNEQFF,TGCAGTGCTAGAGATAAGTTGTCTAGCGGGAGCAATGAGCAGTTCTTC
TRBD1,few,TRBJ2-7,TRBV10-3,CAISEGQGAGEQYF,TGTGCCATCAGTGAGGGACAGGGGGCGGGAGAGCAGTACTTC
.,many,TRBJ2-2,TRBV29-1,CSVVVGSSTGELFF,TGCAGCGTTGTTGTGGGGTCCTCCACCGGGGAGCTGTTTTTT
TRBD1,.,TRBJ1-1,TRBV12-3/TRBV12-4,CASSFLRQGASEAFF,TGTGCCAGCAGTTTTTTGAGACAGGGGGCTTCTGAAGCTTTCTTT
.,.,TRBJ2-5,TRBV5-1,CASSLAGHGISGQETQYF,TGCGCCAGCAGCTTGGCGGGACATGGAATAAGTGGCCAGGAGACCCAGTACTTC
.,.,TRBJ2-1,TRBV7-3,CASTPGGGSGHHRSYNEQFF,TGTGCCAGCACCCCCGGCGGGGGCAGCGGCCACCATCGCTCCTACAATGAGCAGTTCTTC
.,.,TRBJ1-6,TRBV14,CASSQGMAVNSPLHF,TGTGCCAGCAGCCAAGGAATGGCAGTTAATTCACCCCTCCACTTT
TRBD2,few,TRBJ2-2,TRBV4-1,CASSRGLAFNTGELFF,TGCGCCAGCAGCCGAGGACTAGCGTTTAACACCGGGGAGCTGTTTTTT
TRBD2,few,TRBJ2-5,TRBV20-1,CSARRSAGGFQETQYF,TGCAGTGCTAGACGATCAGCGGGGGGGTTCCAAGAGACCCAGTACTTC
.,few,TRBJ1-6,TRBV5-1,CASSYSDSPYNSPLHF,TGCGCCAGCAGCTACTCCGACTCGCCCTATAATTCACCCCTCCACTTT
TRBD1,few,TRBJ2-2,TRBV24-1,CATSPQGATGELFF,TGTGCCACCAGTCCTCAGGGGGCGACCGGGGAGCTGTTTTTT
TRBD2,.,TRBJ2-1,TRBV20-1,CSARRKAGGDLEQFF,TGCAGTGCTAGACGGAAGGCGGGAGGAGACCTCGAGCAGTTCTTC
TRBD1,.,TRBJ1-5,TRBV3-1,CASSDGQVNQPQHF,TGTGCCAGCAGCGACGGACAGGTCAATCAGCCCCAGCATTTT
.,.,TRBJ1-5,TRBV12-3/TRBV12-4,CASSSDRYSNQPQHF,TGTGCCAGCAGTTCCGACAGGTATAGCAATCAGCCCCAGCATTTT
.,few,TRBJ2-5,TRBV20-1,CSARLQGAWQETQYF,TGCAGTGCTCGTCTACAGGGTGCGTGGCAAGAGACCCAGTACTTC
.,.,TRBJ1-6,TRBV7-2,CASSLGRGRHSPLHF,TGTGCCAGCAGCTTAGGCAGGGGTCGTCATTCACCCCTCCACTTT
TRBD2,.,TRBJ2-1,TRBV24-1,CATSDHKAGGNSYNEQFF,TGTGCCACCAGTGATCATAAGGCGGGAGGGAACTCCTACAATGAGCAGTTCTTC
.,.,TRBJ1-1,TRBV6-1,CASCRQPFSRNTEAFF,TGTGCCAGCTGCCGACAGCCCTTCTCGAGAAACACTGAAGCTTTCTTT
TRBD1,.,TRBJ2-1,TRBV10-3,CATQGTAYNEQFF,TGTGCCACCCAAGGGACAGCTTACAATGAGCAGTTCTTC
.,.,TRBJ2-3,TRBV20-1,CSARTLRNPDTQYF,TGCAGTGCTAGAACTCTGAGGAACCCAGATACGCAGTATTTT
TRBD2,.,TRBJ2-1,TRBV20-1,CRALAGDVNEQFF,TGCAGGGCGCTAGCGGGAGACGTAAATGAGCAGTTCTTC
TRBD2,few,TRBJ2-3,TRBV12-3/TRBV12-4,CASRQTSGGADTQYF,TGTGCCAGCAGGCAGACTAGCGGGGGAGCAGATACGCAGTATTTT
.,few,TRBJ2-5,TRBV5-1,CASSLDRPQAETQYF,TGCGCCAGCAGCTTGGACCGACCCCAAGCAGAGACCCAGTACTTC
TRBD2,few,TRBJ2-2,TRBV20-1,CSASSAGGNTGELFF,TGCAGTGCTAGTTCAGCGGGAGGGAACACCGGGGAGCTGTTTTTT
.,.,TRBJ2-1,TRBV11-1,CASSFRPLSLKSDNEQFF,TGTGCCAGCAGCTTTCGACCCTTGAGTCTCAAGTCGGACAATGAGCAGTTCTTC
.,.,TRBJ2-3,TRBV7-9,CASSSPGTTDTQYF,TGTGCCAGCAGCTCCCCCGGGACCACAGATACGCAGTATTTT
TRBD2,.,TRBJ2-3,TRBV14,CASSQGTSGRYTQYF,TGTGCCAGCAGCCAAGGGACTAGCGGGAGATATACGCAGTATTTT
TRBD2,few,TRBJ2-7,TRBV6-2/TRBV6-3,CASSYSNRLAGAYEQYF,TGTGCCAGCAGTTACTCGAATCGTCTAGCGGGAGCCTACGAGCAGTACTTC
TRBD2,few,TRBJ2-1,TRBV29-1,CSVGVGLAGGFAYNEQFF,TGCAGCGTTGGGGTGGGTCTAGCGGGAGGGTTTGCCTACAATGAGCAGTTCTTC
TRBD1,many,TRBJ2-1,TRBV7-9,CASSLRDSLSSYNEQFF,TGTGCCAGCAGCTTACGGGACAGCCTGAGCTCCTACAATGAGCAGTTCTTC
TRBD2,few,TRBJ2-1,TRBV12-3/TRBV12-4,CASSLGGLAGGPKPYNEQFF,TGTGCCAGCAGTTTAGGAGGGCTAGCGGGGGGGCCGAAGCCCTACAATGAGCAGTTCTTC
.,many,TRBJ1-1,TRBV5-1,CASSLAPGLPEAFF,TGCGCCAGCAGCTTAGCCCCAGGGCTGCCTGAAGCTTTCTTT
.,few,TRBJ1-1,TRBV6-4,CASSDGGPEAFF,TGTGCCAGCAGTGATGGGGGCCCTGAAGCTTTCTTT
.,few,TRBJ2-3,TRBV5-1,CASSLTPGSDTQYF,TGCGCCAGCAGCTTGACGCCAGGTAGTGATACGCAGTATTTT
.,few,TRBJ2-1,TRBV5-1,CASSLVLGPGVSYNEQFF,TGCGCCAGCAGCTTGGTTTTGGGGCCAGGGGTCTCCTACAATGAGCAGTTCTTC
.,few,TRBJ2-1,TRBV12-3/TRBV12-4,CASTVSVNEQFF,TGTGCCAGCACCGTTTCGGTCAATGAGCAGTTCTTC
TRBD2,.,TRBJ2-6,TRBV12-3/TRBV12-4,CASRLAVGHVLTF,TGTGCCAGCAGGCTAGCGGTAGGCCACGTCCTGACTTTC
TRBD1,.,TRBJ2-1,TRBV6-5,CASSLDRVVYEQFF,TGTGCCAGCAGTTTGGACAGGGTTGTGTATGAGCAGTTCTTC
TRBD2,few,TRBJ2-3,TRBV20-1,CSARPGLAGALSQYF,TGCAGTGCTAGACCGGGACTAGCGGGAGCTCTCTCGCAGTATTTT
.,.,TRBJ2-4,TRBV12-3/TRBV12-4,CASSFRQGQSSF,TGTGCCAGCAGTTTCCGGCAGGGGCAGTCCTCCTTC
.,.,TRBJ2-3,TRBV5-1,CASMLGQQITDTQYF,TGCGCCAGCATGTTAGGACAGCAAATCACAGATACGCAGTATTTT
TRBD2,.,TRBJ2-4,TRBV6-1,CASSVVFSGGALAKNIQYF,TGTGCCAGCAGTGTCGTGTTTAGCGGGGGGGCTCTAGCCAAAAACATTCAGTACTTC
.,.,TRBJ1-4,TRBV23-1,CASSQRPQNEKLFF,TGCGCCAGCAGTCAGAGGCCGCAAAATGAAAAACTGTTTTTT
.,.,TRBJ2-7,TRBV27,CASSPTALQRRSKQYF,TGTGCCAGCAGTCCGACCGCACTACAGAGAAGGTCGAAGCAGTACTTC
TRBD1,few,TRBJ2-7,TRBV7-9,CASSWGQGREQYF,TGTGCCAGCAGCTGGGGACAGGGGCGGGAGCAGTACTTC
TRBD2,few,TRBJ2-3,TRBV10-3,CAAHGQRENTDTQYF,TGTGCCGCCCACGGTCAGCGGGAGAACACAGATACGCAGTATTTT
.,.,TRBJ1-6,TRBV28,CASRLQRDNSPLHF,TGTGCCAGCAGACTTCAGCGAGATAATTCACCCCTCCACTTT
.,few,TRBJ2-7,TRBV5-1,CASSATGDEQYF,TGCGCCAGCAGCGCTACAGGCGACGAGCAGTACTTC
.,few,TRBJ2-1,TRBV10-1,CASSVVPRGGQFF,TGCGCCAGCAGTGTTGTGCCGCGAGGTGGGCAGTTCTTC
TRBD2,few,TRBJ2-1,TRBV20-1,CSVLTSGSYNEQFF,TGCAGTGTGCTTACTAGCGGCTCCTACAATGAGCAGTTCTTC
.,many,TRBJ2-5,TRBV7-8,CASSSRLVGKETQYF,TGTGCCAGCAGCTCACGACTAGTCGGCAAAGAGACCCAGTACTTC
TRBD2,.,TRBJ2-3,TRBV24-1,CATSEGEGPTDTQYF,TGTGCCACCAGTGAGGGGGAGGGCCCCACAGATACGCAGTATTTT
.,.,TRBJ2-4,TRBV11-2,CASSLDRDIQYF,TGTGCCAGCAGCTTGGACAGAGACATTCAGTACTTC
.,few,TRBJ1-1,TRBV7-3,CASSPWDGNTEAFF,TGTGCCAGCAGCCCCTGGGACGGAAACACTGAAGCTTTCTTT
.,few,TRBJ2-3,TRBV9,CASRPGHDTDTQYF,TGTGCCAGCCGTCCGGGCCACGACACAGATACGCAGTATTTT
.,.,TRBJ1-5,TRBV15,CATSRGYGGSGTGHQPQHF,TGTGCCACCAGCAGAGGGTACGGTGGGTCTGGAACCGGACATCAGCCCCAGCATTTT
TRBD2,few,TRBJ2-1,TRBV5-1,CASSRGLAEYNEQFF,TGCGCCAGCAGCCGCGGACTAGCGGAGTACAATGAGCAGTTCTTC
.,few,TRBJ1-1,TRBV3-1,CASSLLTGQPKAFF,TGTGCCAGCAGCCTATTGACCGGACAGCCGAAAGCTTTCTTT